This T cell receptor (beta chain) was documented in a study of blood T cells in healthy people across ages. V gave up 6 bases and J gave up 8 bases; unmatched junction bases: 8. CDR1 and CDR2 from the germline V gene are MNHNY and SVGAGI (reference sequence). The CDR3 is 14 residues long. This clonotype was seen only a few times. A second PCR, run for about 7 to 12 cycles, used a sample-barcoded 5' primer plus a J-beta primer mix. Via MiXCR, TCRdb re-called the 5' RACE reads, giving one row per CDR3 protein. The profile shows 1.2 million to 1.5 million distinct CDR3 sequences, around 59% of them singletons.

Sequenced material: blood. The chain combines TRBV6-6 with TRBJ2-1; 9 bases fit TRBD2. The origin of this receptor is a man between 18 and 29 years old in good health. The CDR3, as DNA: TGTGCCAGCAGACCCGGGACTAGCTTCGATGAGCAGTTCTTC. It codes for CASRPGTSFDEQFF.